The sequence of this T cell receptor (beta chain) was determined in a study of OX40 agonist ivuxolimab in advanced cancers. Study-level background: Males comprised about 78% of the group, whose mean age was approximately 60 years (range 23 to 79).

Exclusion of a patient followed from autoimmune disease history or systemic immunosuppression. The germline V gene encodes CDR1 SGHNT and CDR2 YYREEE (reference sequence). This CDR3 contains 14 residues. Deletions cut 1 base from V and 4 bases from J, with 10 bases between. Here immunoSEQ multiplex PCR was the method, and the copy in TCRdb shows in-frame clones only, minus some. Found here are tens of thousands of clones, about nine tenths of them singletons; the top ten hold roughly 24%. The input for sequencing was CD4+ or CD8+ T cells sorted from blood, taken in a trial of the OX40 agonist ivuxolimab. This sequence joins TRBV5-4 and TRBJ2-3; possibly TRBD2 for D (6 bases). The sequence came from an adult with an advanced solid tumor such as melanoma, head and neck, liver or kidney cancer. This CDR3 is CASSLLGGPDTQYF. The CDR3 coding sequence is TGTGCCAGCAGCTTGTTGGGGGGTCCAGATACGCAGTATTTT.